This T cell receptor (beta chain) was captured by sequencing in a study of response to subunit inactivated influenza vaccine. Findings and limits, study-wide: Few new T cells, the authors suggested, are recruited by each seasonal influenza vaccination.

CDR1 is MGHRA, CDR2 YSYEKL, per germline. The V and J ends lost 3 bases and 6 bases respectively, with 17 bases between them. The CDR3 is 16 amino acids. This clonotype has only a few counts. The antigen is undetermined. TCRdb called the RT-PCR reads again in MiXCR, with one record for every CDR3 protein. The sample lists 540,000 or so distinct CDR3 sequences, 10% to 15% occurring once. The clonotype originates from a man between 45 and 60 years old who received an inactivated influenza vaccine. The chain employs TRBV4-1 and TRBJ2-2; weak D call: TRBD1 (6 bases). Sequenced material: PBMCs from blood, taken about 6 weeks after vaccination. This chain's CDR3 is CASSQKDFTGPGELFF. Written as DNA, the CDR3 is TGCGCCAGCAGCCAGAAAGACTTCACAGGGCCCGGGGAGCTGTTTTTT.